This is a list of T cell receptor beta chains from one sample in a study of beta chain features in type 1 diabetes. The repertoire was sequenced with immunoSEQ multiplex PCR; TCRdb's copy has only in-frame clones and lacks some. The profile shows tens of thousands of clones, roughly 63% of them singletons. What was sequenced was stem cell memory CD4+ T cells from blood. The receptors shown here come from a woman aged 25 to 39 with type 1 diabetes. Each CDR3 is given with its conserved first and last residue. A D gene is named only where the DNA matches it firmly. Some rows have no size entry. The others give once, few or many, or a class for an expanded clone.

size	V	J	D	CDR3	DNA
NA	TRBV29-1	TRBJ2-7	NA	CLIHEQYF	TGCTTGATCCACGAGCAGTACTTC
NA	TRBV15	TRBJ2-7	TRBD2	CATSRVLAGAPYEQYF	TGTGCCACCAGCAGAGTTTTAGCGGGAGCCCCCTACGAGCAGTACTTC
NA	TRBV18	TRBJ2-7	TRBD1	CASSPRDRDSEQYF	TGTGCCAGCTCACCCCGGGACAGGGACTCCGAGCAGTACTTC
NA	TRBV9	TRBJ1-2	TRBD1	CASSVAIGTAYYGYTF	TGTGCCAGCAGCGTAGCTATTGGGACAGCTTACTATGGCTACACCTTC
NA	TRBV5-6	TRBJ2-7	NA	CASSRARGEIYEQYF	TGTGCCAGCAGCCGGGCCCGCGGGGAAATCTACGAGCAGTACTTC
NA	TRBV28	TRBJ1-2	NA	CASSFLGHGYTF	TGTGCCAGCAGTTTTTTGGGCCATGGCTACACCTTC
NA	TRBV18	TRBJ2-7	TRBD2	CASSPWGAGGEYEQYF	TGTGCCAGCTCACCATGGGGCGCGGGAGGGGAGTACGAGCAGTACTTC
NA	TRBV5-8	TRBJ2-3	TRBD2	CASSLGLAESTDTQYF	TGTGCCAGCAGCCTCGGACTAGCGGAAAGCACAGATACGCAGTATTTT
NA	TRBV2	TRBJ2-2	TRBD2	CASSDGASGRSNTGELFF	TGTGCCAGCAGTGATGGGGCTAGCGGGAGGTCAAACACCGGGGAGCTGTTTTTT
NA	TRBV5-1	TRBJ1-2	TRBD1	CASSLGFATGEGYTF	TGCGCCAGCAGCTTGGGGTTCGCGACAGGGGAAGGCTACACCTTC
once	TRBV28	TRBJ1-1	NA	CASSPRFTEAFF	TGTGCCAGCAGTCCCCGGTTCACTGAAGCTTTCTTT
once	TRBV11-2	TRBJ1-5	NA	CASSLGYSLEPQHF	TGTGCCAGCAGCTTAGGTTACAGTCTGGAGCCCCAGCATTTT
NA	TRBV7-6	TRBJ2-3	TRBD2	CASSFGLGLARGTDTQYF	TGTGCCAGCAGTTTTGGTTTGGGACTAGCCAGGGGCACAGATACGCAGTATTTT
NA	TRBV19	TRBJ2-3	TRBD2	CASSIGLADTQYF	TGTGCCAGTAGTATCGGACTAGCGGATACGCAGTATTTT
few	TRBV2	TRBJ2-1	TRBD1	CASLRPPGGNEQFF	TGTGCCAGCCTACGACCCCCAGGGGGCAATGAGCAGTTCTTC
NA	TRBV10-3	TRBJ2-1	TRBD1	CAISTGDYNEQFF	TGTGCCATCAGTACAGGGGACTACAATGAGCAGTTCTTC
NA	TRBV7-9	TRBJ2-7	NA	CASSLSGYEQYF	TGTGCCAGCAGTCTCTCGGGGTACGAGCAGTACTTC
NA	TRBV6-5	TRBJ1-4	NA	CASSSGSGLFF	TGTGCCAGCAGCTCCGGGTCGGGACTGTTTTTT
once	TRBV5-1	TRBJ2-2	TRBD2	CASSLTAGVLLSGELFF	TGCGCCAGCAGCTTGACAGCGGGAGTTTTGCTTTCCGGGGAGCTGTTTTTT
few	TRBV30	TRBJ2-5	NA	CAWGLETQYF	TGTGCCTGGGGACTGGAGACCCAGTACTTC
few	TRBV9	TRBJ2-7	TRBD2	CASSVEPSGTYEQYF	TGTGCCAGCAGCGTAGAACCTAGCGGCACCTACGAGCAGTACTTC
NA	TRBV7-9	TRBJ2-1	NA	CASSPDNEQFF	TGTGCCAGCAGCCCCGACAATGAGCAGTTCTTC
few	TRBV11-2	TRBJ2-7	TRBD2	CASSRLAGSYEQYF	TGTGCCAGCAGCCGCTTAGCGGGATCCTACGAGCAGTACTTC
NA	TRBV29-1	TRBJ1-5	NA	CSVDEGVGNQPQHF	TGCAGCGTTGACGAAGGGGTAGGCAATCAGCCCCAGCATTTT
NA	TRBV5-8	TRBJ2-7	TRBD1	CASSAKGQGTYYEQYF	TGTGCCAGCAGCGCCAAAGGACAGGGAACCTACTACGAGCAGTACTTC
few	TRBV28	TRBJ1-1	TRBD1	CASSFPNRGDTEAFF	TGTGCCAGCAGTTTTCCCAACAGGGGGGACACTGAAGCTTTCTTT
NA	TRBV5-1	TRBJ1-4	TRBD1	CASSFGVTGTGEKLFF	TGCGCCAGCAGCTTCGGTGTGACCGGGACAGGGGAAAAACTGTTTTTT
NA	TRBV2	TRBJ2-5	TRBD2	CASRPSPAGYLETQYF	TGTGCCAGCAGGCCCAGCCCAGCGGGGTACTTAGAGACCCAGTACTTC
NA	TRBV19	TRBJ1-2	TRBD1	CASSTGQTNYGYTF	TGTGCCAGTAGTACGGGACAGACTAACTATGGCTACACCTTC
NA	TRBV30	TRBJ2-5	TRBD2	CAWMRGAETQYF	TGTGCCTGGATGCGGGGGGCAGAGACCCAGTACTTC
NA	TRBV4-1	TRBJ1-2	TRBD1	CASSQATGGKDYGYTF	TGCGCCAGCAGCCAGGCGACAGGGGGAAAGGACTATGGCTACACCTTC
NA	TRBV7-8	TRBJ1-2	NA	CASSLEQNYGYTF	TGTGCCAGCAGCTTGGAGCAGAACTATGGCTACACCTTC
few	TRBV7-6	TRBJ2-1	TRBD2	CASTIGLAGGSAYNEQFF	TGTGCCAGCACCATCGGACTAGCGGGAGGCTCGGCTTACAATGAGCAGTTCTTC
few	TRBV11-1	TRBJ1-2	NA	CASSRTGNGYTF	TGTGCCAGCAGCCGGACGGGAAATGGCTACACCTTC
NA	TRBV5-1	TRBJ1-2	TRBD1	CASSHRTGTGYGYTF	TGCGCCAGCAGCCACCGGACAGGGACGGGCTATGGCTACACCTTC
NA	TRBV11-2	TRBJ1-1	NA	CASSLDHSEAFF	TGTGCCAGCAGCTTAGATCATTCTGAAGCTTTCTTT
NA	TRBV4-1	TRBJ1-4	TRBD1	CASRPPTGTGGEKLFF	TGCGCCAGCAGACCTCCGACCGGGACAGGGGGTGAAAAACTGTTTTTT
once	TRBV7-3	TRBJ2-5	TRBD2	CASSVGLAPRKETQYF	TGTGCCAGCAGCGTAGGACTAGCTCCTCGGAAAGAGACCCAGTACTTC
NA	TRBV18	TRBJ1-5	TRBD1	CASSSDRIDQPQHF	TGTGCCAGCTCTTCGGACAGGATTGATCAGCCCCAGCATTTT